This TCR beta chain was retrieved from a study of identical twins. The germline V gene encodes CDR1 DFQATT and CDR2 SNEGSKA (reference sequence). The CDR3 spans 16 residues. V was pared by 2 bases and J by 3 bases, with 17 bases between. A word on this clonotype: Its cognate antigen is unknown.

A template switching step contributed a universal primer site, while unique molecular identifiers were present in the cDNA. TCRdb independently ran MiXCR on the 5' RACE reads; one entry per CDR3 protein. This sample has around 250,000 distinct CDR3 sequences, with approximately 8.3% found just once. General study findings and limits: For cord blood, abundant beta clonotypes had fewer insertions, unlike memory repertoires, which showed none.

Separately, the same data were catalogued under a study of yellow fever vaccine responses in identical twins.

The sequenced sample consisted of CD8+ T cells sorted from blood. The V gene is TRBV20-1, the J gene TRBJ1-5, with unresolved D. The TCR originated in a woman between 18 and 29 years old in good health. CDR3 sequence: CSARTIREVYNQPQHF. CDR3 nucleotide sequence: TGCAGTGCTAGAACGATACGGGAGGTGTACAATCAGCCCCAGCATTTT.